These 25 T cell receptor beta chains originate from one sample sequenced in a study of blood T cells in healthy people across ages. The use of a sample-barcoded 5' primer and a J-beta primer mix characterized a second PCR of 7 to 11 cycles. TCRdb reprocessed the 5' RACE reads with MiXCR, giving one entry per CDR3 protein. The table shows about 1 million distinct CDR3 sequences, with under 30% occurring only once. The same data also went into a second study, on T cells of mothers and their children.

The sequenced material came from blood. The receptors stem from a girl under 10 years old in good health.

This clonotype showed up just a few times. CDR3 nucleotide sequence: TGTGCCAGCGGGGACTCAAACTACGAGCAGTACTTC. Its protein is CASGDSNYEQYF. The gene calls are TRBV9 and TRBJ2-5; a possible D gene is TRBD2 (6 bases). The end of the DNA fits TRBJ2-7 better, so the J call may be wrong. Per the germline V gene, CDR1 is SGDLS and CDR2 is YYNGEE. The CDR3 covers 12 residues.

The chain couples TRBV6-1 to TRBJ2-4; TRBD2 is a possible D gene (6 bases). The CDR3 has 14 residues. V was cut by 1 base and J by 7 bases, with 11 bases left in between. Germline-derived CDR1 and CDR2 are MNHNS and SASEGT. In nucleotides, the CDR3 is TGTGCCAGCAGTGAAGGGAGGGCGGGCAACATTCAGTACTTC. It encodes CASSEGRAGNIQYF.

The chain couples TRBV4-1 to TRBJ2-4; D is unresolved. Deletions cut 3 bases from V and 5 bases from J, with 20 bases between. This CDR3 contains 17 residues. CDR1 is MGHRA, CDR2 YSYEKL, per germline. CDR3 nucleotide sequence: TGCGCCAGCAGCCACATAGGACGATCTATCGTAGAAAACATTCAGTACTTC. Translating gives CASSHIGRSIVENIQYF.

V and J are TRBV6-6 and TRBJ2-7, with no clear D. Germline CDR1 reads MNHNY; CDR2 reads SVGAGI (reference sequence). This CDR3 has 14 residues. V shed 5 bases and J shed 2 bases, with 13 bases lying between them. CDR3: CASSLENSPYEQYF. The DNA for the CDR3 is TGTGCCAGCAGTCTAGAGAATAGTCCCTACGAGCAGTACTTC.

This clonotype has ten or more counts. The chain employs TRBV15 and TRBJ2-3, with D maybe TRBD2 (7 bases). CDR3 length: 15 residues. Germline V gene sequence: CDR1 LNHNV, CDR2 YYDKDF (reference sequence). Trimming took 5 bases from V and 4 from J, leaving 16 bases between them. The CDR3: CATSPQRGGADTQYF. CDR3 sequence (DNA): TGTGCCACCAGCCCTCAGAGGGGGGGGGCAGATACGCAGTATTTT.

The chain has TRBV29-1 and TRBJ2-1; TRBD2 is a possible D gene (6 bases). The germline gives CDR1 SQVTM, CDR2 ANQGSEA. Trimming took 4 bases from V and 2 from J, leaving 18 bases between them. The CDR3 runs 16 residues. DNA of the CDR3: TGCAGCGTTGGAGGAGGGGCCAGGGTACCCTACAATGAGCAGTTCTTC. Translation: CSVGGGARVPYNEQFF.

This clonotype was picked up many times. The chain carries TRBV7-8 and TRBJ2-5; no reliable D call. V lost 2 bases and J lost 2, with 6 bases in between. This CDR3 is built from 13 residues. Germline lookup yields CDR1 SGHVS and CDR2 FQNEAQ. The CDR3 region is CASSLRIQETQYF. DNA for the CDR3: TGTGCCAGCAGCTTACGAATTCAAGAGACCCAGTACTTC.

This clonotype was seen a few times. This chain joins TRBV10-3 and TRBJ1-3; the D gene is possibly TRBD1 (5 bases). In germline, CDR1 is ENHRY, CDR2 SYGVKD. Trimming left V 7 bases short and J 0 bases short, with 13 bases between. The CDR3 covers 15 residues. CDR3 loop: CAITYDDSSGNTIYF. The DNA for the CDR3 is TGTGCCATCACTTATGATGACAGCTCTGGAAACACCATATATTTT.

The CDR3 protein is CASSHPPRGRGVYGYTF. Written as DNA, the CDR3 is TGCGCCAGCAGCCATCCCCCGAGAGGGAGAGGGGTGTATGGCTACACCTTC. V usage is TRBV4-1 and J usage is TRBJ1-2; tentatively, D is TRBD1 (5 bases). The CDR3 totals 17 residues. From germline, CDR1 is MGHRA and CDR2 YSYEKL. With 3 bases removed from V and 5 bases from J, the gap between germline ends came to 22 bases.

This clonotype was counted a few times. This chain joins TRBV18 and TRBJ1-2, with unresolved D. V was pared by 2 bases and J by 5 bases, with 18 bases between. Germline V gives CDR1 KGHSH, CDR2 LQKENI. The CDR3 is made up of 16 amino acids. As DNA, the CDR3 is TGTGCCAGCTCACCAGTCGGCAGGTCGATGGATTATGGCTACACCTTC. This sequence encodes CASSPVGRSMDYGYTF.

V usage is TRBV5-1 and J usage is TRBJ1-2; D gene ambiguous. Germline CDR1 and CDR2: SGHRS and YFSETQ. V was cut by 1 base and J by 4 bases, with 14 bases left in between. CDR3 length: 15 residues. CDR3 in DNA: TGCGCCAGCAGCTTGAGTGGTGAGACTCCCTATGGCTACACCTTC. The encoded protein is CASSLSGETPYGYTF.

The rearrangement links TRBV6-5 to TRBJ1-2; 8 nucleotides agree with TRBD1. Unmatched junction bases numbered 15, after V lost 2 bases and J lost 7 bases. The CDR3 runs to 17 residues. The V gene's germline CDR1 is MNHEY and CDR2 SVGAGI. This CDR3 reads CASSYLRRTGSFSGYTF. DNA of the CDR3: TGTGCCAGCAGTTACCTTCGTAGGACAGGGAGCTTCAGTGGCTACACCTTC.

This clonotype has a handful of counts. The CDR3, as DNA: TGTGCCAGCAGCTCAACCTCGGACAGGGGCTATGAGCAGTTCTTC. Protein product: CASSSTSDRGYEQFF. The chain links TRBV7-3 to TRBJ2-1, with 9 bases identical to TRBD1. This CDR3 contains 15 residues. Trimming cost V 4 bases and J 8 bases; bases outside gene matches: 9. CDR1 and CDR2 (germline): SGHTA, FQGTGA.

The chain is built from TRBV9 and TRBJ1-1; D might be TRBD1 (5 bases). CDR3 length: 15 amino acids. Trimming left V 0 bases short and J 3 bases short, with 12 bases between. Germline CDR1 SGDLS, CDR2 YYNGEE. In DNA, the CDR3 is TGTGCCAGCAGCGTAGTAAGGACACTGGACACTGAAGCTTTCTTT. Amino acids: CASSVVRTLDTEAFF.

This chain uses TRBV20-1 with TRBJ2-7, with D uncertain. Germline V gives CDR1 DFQATT, CDR2 SNEGSKA (reference sequence). There are 12 residues in the CDR3. V shed 6 bases and J shed 4 bases, with 13 bases lying between them. The chain's CDR3 is CSANDDSYEQYF. CDR3 in DNA: TGCAGTGCAAATGATGACTCATACGAGCAGTACTTC.

The V gene is TRBV20-1, the J gene TRBJ2-3; no reliable D call. The germline CDR1 and CDR2 sequences are DFQATT and SNEGSKA (reference sequence). CDR3 length equals 13 residues. Trimming shortened V by 3 bases and J by 2 bases, and 9 bases separated the two germline ends. CDR3 in DNA: TGCAGTGCTAGGGGTGTTCACACAGATACGCAGTATTTT. This gives the protein CSARGVHTDTQYF.

The V call is TRBV10-2, the J call TRBJ2-5; the match to TRBD2 covers 8 bases. The DNA end lines up better with TRBJ2-1; the J call may be wrong. The germline V gene has CDR1 WSHSY and CDR2 SAAADI. CDR3 length equals 15 residues. Here the CDR3 reads CASSEETGGGDEQFF. CDR3 DNA sequence: TGCGCCAGCAGTGAGGAAACGGGAGGGGGGGATGAGCAGTTCTTC.

The chain couples TRBV20-1 to TRBJ2-7, with D uncertain. The CDR3 runs to 11 residues. Trimming left V 5 bases short and J 3 bases short, with 8 bases between. The V gene's germline CDR1 is DFQATT and CDR2 SNEGSKA (reference sequence). CDR3 bases: TGCAGTGCTTTCGACCGCTACGAGCAGTACTTC. Translated: CSAFDRYEQYF.

Points on this clonotype: This may be a read error, as it is one base from a much larger clone. V is TRBV27 and J is TRBJ1-4; the D gene is possibly TRBD1 (6 bases). The V and J ends lost 11 bases and 0 bases respectively, with 16 bases between them. CDR1 MNHEY and CDR2 SMNVEV come from the germline V gene (reference sequence). CDR3 length: 15 amino acids. CDR3 sequence (DNA): TGTGCCGGCAAGGGGGGAGTTGCAACTAATGAAAAACTGTTTTTT. It yields the protein CAGKGGVATNEKLFF.

This chain connects TRBV28 to TRBJ2-1; a possible D gene is TRBD2 (5 bases). V was clipped by 7 bases and J by 8 bases, with 9 bases between them. This CDR3 region has 11 residues. Germline values: CDR1 MDHEN, CDR2 SYDVKM. Here the CDR3 DNA reads TGTGCCAGCAACTCGGGGTATGAGCAGTTCTTC. Translated: CASNSGYEQFF.

The gene calls are TRBV7-9 and TRBJ1-4; D unclear. Per the germline V gene, CDR1 is SEHNR and CDR2 is FQNEAQ (reference sequence). The germline V and J ends were trimmed by 4 bases and 7 bases, with 10 bases remaining between them. This CDR3 is built from 13 residues. In DNA, the CDR3 is TGTGCCAGCAGCTATTCCCTGAGTGAAAAACTGTTTTTT. This translates into CASSYSLSEKLFF.

The chain carries TRBV4-1 and TRBJ2-7, with 10 positions matching TRBD2. Germline CDR1 is MGHRA and CDR2 is YSYEKL. The CDR3 extends over 17 amino acids. The trim removed 4 bases at V and 0 bases at J, leaving 9 bases unmatched. CDR3 DNA sequence: TGCGCCAGCAGCCTTGGACTAGCGGTTGGGAGCTCCTACGAGCAGTACTTC. Amino acids: CASSLGLAVGSSYEQYF.

The V and J genes are TRBV2 and TRBJ1-1; D is possibly TRBD1 (5 bases). V was clipped by 0 bases and J by 4 bases, with 15 bases between them. CDR1 SNHLY and CDR2 FYNNEI come from the germline V gene. This CDR3 contains 16 residues. The CDR3 DNA reads TGTGCCAGCAGTGAAGCGGACCTCCCTGGGGGCACTGAAGCTTTCTTT. This gives the protein CASSEADLPGGTEAFF.

The V gene is TRBV7-3, the J gene TRBJ2-3; 10 bases map to TRBD2. The germline CDR1 and CDR2 sequences are SGHTA and FQGTGA. The trim removed 3 bases at V and 6 bases at J, leaving 6 bases unmatched. This CDR3 spans 15 amino acids. CDR3 sequence reads: CASSFLAGARDTQYF. The CDR3, as DNA: TGTGCCAGCAGCTTTCTAGCGGGGGCAAGGGATACGCAGTATTTT.

This clonotype was seen more than once but under ten times. The chain has TRBV6-5 and TRBJ1-6; D is undetermined. Germline V CDR1 and CDR2: MNHEY, SVGAGI. Trimming cost V 6 bases and J 6 bases, with 12 bases left between them. The CDR3 is 14 amino acids. The CDR3 loop reads CASSTRPGNSPLHF. The CDR3 region has the DNA TGTGCCAGCAGCACGAGACCGGGTAATTCACCCCTCCACTTT.